A selection of T cell receptor beta chains follows, all from one sample in a study of CD8 T cells in Susac syndrome. One entry per CDR3 protein, called by TCRdb with MiXCR from the immunoSEQ multiplex PCR reads. The repertoire includes more than 150,000 distinct CDR3 sequences, just under 97% of them detected once, and 0.14% to 0.15% sits in the top ten. Source material: CD8+ T cells from PBMCs. The receptors come from a human donor with multiple sclerosis. Each CDR3 is given with its conserved first and last residue. The D gene is left open where the match is weak. A clone size is listed for some rows: how often the clone was seen (once, few, many), or a class if it is expanded.

V gene	clone size	D gene	J gene	CDR3 DNA	CDR3 protein
TRBV29-1	NA	NA	TRBJ2-5	TGCAAGGGAGAGACCCAGTACTTC	CKGETQYF
TRBV20-1	NA	TRBD2	TRBJ2-4	TGCAGTGCTGAGGGGACTAGCGGGGGAAGGAACATTCAGTACTTC	CSAEGTSGGRNIQYF
TRBV27	NA	NA	TRBJ1-2	TGTGCCAGCAAGGGCGCTAACTATGGCTACACCTTC	CASKGANYGYTF
TRBV5-4	few	NA	TRBJ1-1	TGTGCCAGCAGCTTTTATGGGAACACTGAAGCTTTCTTT	CASSFYGNTEAFF
TRBV9	NA	NA	TRBJ2-5	TGTGCCAGCAGCGTAGAGGGGGGAGCGGAGACCCAGTACTTC	CASSVEGGAETQYF
TRBV2	NA	TRBD1	TRBJ2-7	TGTGCCAGCATCAATCAGGGGGTCTACGAGCAGTACTTC	CASINQGVYEQYF
TRBV3-1	NA	NA	TRBJ2-1	TGTGCCAGCAGGGAGGGTGCAAGGGAGCAGTTCTTC	CASREGAREQFF
TRBV6-1	medium-sized	TRBD2	TRBJ2-5	TGTGCCAGCAGCAGCGGGGCGTACCAAGAGACCCAGTACTTC	CASSSGAYQETQYF
TRBV3-1	NA	NA	TRBJ2-3	TGTGCCAGCAGCCAAACGGTAACTAGCACAGATACGCAGTATTTT	CASSQTVTSTDTQYF
TRBV20-1	once	NA	TRBJ2-3	TGCAGTGCTACCGGACCCGGCAAGAGGGCAGATACGCAGTATTTT	CSATGPGKRADTQYF
TRBV7-7	NA	TRBD2	TRBJ2-5	TGTGCTAGCAGTCCCGCGGGGGGGCGAGAGACCCAGTACTTC	CASSPAGGRETQYF
TRBV7-8	NA	TRBD2	TRBJ2-7	TGTGCCAGCAGCCGGGGGGTCTATAGCTCCTACGAGCAGTACTTC	CASSRGVYSSYEQYF
TRBV29-1	NA	TRBD1	TRBJ1-2	TGCAGCGTTGAAACAGGGGGCAACTATGGCTACACCTTC	CSVETGGNYGYTF
TRBV5-1	NA	NA	TRBJ2-7	TGCGCCAGCAGCTTACAGATCTCCTACGAGCAGTACTTC	CASSLQISYEQYF
TRBV9	NA	TRBD2	TRBJ2-1	TGTGCCAGCAGCGTAGCTAGCGGGGGGGCAAATGAGCAGTTCTTC	CASSVASGGANEQFF
TRBV12-3/TRBV12-4	NA	TRBD1	TRBJ1-1	TGTGCCAGCAGTTTAATTGACAGGGGCAACACTGAAGCTTTCTTT	CASSLIDRGNTEAFF
TRBV20-1	NA	NA	TRBJ2-5	TGCAGTGCTAGAGATGACTACCACCAAGAGACCCAGTACTTC	CSARDDYHQETQYF
TRBV3-1	NA	NA	TRBJ2-2	TGTGCCAGCAGCCAAACAACCAGGCAAACGAACACCGGGGAGCTGTTTTTT	CASSQTTRQTNTGELFF
TRBV9	once	NA	TRBJ2-7	TGTGCCAGCAGCGCGGGACGCTACTCCTACGAGCAGTACTTC	CASSAGRYSYEQYF
TRBV30	NA	NA	TRBJ1-1	TGTGCATGGGGCAGGGGAGATACTGAAGCTTTCTTT	CAWGRGDTEAFF
TRBV25-1	NA	NA	TRBJ2-7	TGTGCCAGCAGTGTCGCCTACGAGCAGTACTTC	CASSVAYEQYF
TRBV12-3/TRBV12-4	NA	NA	TRBJ2-2	TGTGCCAGCAGCCCCCGGAGTGTCGCGAACACCGGGGAGCTGTTTTTT	CASSPRSVANTGELFF
TRBV7-9	NA	TRBD1	TRBJ2-5	TGTGCCAGCAGCTCCGAGACAGGGGACCAGGAGACCCAGTACTTC	CASSSETGDQETQYF
TRBV20-1	NA	NA	TRBJ2-7	TGCAGTGCTAGAGATTTGGCGGGGAGGTCCTACGAGCAGTACTTC	CSARDLAGRSYEQYF
TRBV20-1	NA	NA	TRBJ1-2	TGCAGTGCCCATCCGGGCGACTATGGCTACACCTTC	CSAHPGDYGYTF
TRBV5-6	NA	NA	TRBJ2-7	TGTGCCAGCAGCTATTTCAGGAGTCCCTACGAGCAGTACTTC	CASSYFRSPYEQYF